This T cell receptor (beta chain) was identified during a study of beta chain features in type 1 diabetes. Study-wide context: All of the samples together had some 110 million sorted cells examined.

The entirety of the isolated RNA underwent reverse transcription, so expressed TCRB transcripts were sequenced. Read counts averaged roughly 3.7 million for samples of naive, central memory and regulatory T cells. Only in-frame clones appear in the TCRdb table, and some are missing; sequencing was by immunoSEQ multiplex PCR. The table records 620,000 or so clones, around 16% of them present only once. Trimming cost V 5 bases and J 1 base; bases outside gene matches: 6. CDR1 is SGHTA and CDR2 is FQGNSA in the germline V gene. CDR3 length equals 15 residues. Overall study findings and caveats: With patients and controls alike, PCR might favor shorter templates to an equal degree. Comparison showed that naive, central memory and Treg TCRB repertoires appeared more similar among patients than among healthy donors.

This clone was seen a few times. Its matching antigen is unknown. This receptor was identified in a man between 18 and 35 years old in good health. The chain joins TRBV7-2 to TRBJ1-1; 8 bases match TRBD1. Sequencing used naive CD4+ T cells from blood. CDR3 in amino acids: CASSARRGRNTEAFF. CDR3 bases: TGTGCCAGCAGCGCCCGCAGGGGGCGGAACACTGAAGCTTTCTTT.